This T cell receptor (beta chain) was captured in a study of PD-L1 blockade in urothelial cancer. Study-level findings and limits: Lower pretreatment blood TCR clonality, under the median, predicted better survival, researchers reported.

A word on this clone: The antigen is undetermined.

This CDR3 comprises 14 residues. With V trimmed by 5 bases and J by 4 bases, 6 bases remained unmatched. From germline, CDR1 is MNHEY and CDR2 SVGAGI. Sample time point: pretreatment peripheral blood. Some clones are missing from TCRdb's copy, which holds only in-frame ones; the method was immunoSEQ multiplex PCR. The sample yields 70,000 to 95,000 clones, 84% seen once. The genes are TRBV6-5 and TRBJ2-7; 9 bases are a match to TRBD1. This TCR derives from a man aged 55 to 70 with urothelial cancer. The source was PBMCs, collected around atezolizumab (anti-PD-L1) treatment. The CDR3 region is CASSATGGGYEQYF. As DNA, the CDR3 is TGTGCCAGCAGTGCTACAGGGGGCGGGTACGAGCAGTACTTC.